Included here is one T cell receptor (beta chain) sequence, with context. V dropped 6 bases and J dropped 7 bases, with 21 bases sitting between them. Germline CDR1 is MNHNY and CDR2 is SVGAGI (reference sequence). This CDR3 spans 16 amino acids. Libraries were prepared by immunoSEQ multiplex PCR; TCRdb keeps only in-frame clonotypes and omits some of them. Here the sample spans about 240,000 clones, around 80% being singletons. This sample was taken from a study of blood T cell repertoires in COVID-19. In the study overall: PBMCs, B-cell-depleted T cells, or T cells provided the cDNA or gDNA that made up the material.

The sequence derives from a woman younger than 30 with acute or convalescent COVID-19. The chain employs TRBV6-6 and TRBJ1-4; D ambiguous. The sequencing sample was made of peripheral blood. The CDR3 coding sequence is TGTGCCAGCAGCACGGAGGTGGCTCAATCGGGTGAAAAACTGTTTTTT. Amino acids: CASSTEVAQSGEKLFF.